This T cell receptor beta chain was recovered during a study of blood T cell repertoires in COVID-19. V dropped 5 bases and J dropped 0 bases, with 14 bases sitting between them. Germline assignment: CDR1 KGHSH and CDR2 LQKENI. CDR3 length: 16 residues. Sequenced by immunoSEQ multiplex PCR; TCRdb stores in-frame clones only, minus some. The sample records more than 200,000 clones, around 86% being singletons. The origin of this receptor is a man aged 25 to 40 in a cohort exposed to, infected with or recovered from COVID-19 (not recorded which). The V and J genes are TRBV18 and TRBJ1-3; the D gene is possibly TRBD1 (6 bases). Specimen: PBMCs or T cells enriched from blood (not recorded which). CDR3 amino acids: CASSAEDRSSGNTIYF. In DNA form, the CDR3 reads TGTGCCAGCTCAGCAGAAGACAGGAGCTCTGGAAACACCATATATTTT.